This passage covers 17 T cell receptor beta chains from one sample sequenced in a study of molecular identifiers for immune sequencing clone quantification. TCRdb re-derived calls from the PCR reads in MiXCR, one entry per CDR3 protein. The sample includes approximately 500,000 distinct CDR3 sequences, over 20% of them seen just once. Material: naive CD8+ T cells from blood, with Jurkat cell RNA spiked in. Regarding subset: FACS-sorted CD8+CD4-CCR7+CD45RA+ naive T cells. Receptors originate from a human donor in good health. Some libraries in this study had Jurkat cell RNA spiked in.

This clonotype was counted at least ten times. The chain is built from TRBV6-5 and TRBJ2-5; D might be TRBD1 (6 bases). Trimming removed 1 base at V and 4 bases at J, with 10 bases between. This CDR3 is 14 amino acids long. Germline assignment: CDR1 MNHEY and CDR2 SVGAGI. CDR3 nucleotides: TGTGCCAGCAGTTACTTGCAGGGGCCAGAGACCCAGTACTTC. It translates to CASSYLQGPETQYF.

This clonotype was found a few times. DNA for the CDR3: TGTGCCAGCATGGTTTCGCTTGGTAGGCAGCATAACACTGAAGCTTTCTTT. Translating it yields CASMVSLGRQHNTEAFF. The V and J genes are TRBV27 and TRBJ1-1, with D unresolved. From germline, CDR1 is MNHEY and CDR2 SMNVEV (reference sequence). Trimming shortened V by 7 bases and J by 2 bases, and 23 bases separated the two germline ends. The CDR3 is 17 residues long.

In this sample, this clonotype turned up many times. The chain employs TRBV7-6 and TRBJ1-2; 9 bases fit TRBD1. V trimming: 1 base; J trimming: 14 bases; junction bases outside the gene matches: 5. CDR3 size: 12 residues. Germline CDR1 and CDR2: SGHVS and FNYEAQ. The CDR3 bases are TGTGCCAGCAGCTTAGGGACAGGGGAGGCAACCTTC. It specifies CASSLGTGEATF.

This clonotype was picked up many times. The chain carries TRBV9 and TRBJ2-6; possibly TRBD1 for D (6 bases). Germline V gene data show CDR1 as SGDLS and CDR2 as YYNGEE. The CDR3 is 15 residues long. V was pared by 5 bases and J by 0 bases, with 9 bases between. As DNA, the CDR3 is TGTGCCAGCAGTGTACAGGGCTCTGGGGCCAACGTCCTGACTTTC. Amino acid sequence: CASSVQGSGANVLTF. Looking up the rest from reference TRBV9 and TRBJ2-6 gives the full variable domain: DSGVTQTPKHLITATGQRVTLRCSPRSGDLSVYWYQQSLDQGLQFLIQYYNGEERAKGNILERFSAQQFPDLHSELNLSSLELGDSALYFCASSVQGSGANVLTFGAGSRLTVL.

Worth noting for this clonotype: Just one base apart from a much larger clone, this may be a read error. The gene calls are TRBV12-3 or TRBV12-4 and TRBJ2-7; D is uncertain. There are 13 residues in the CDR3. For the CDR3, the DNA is TGTGCCAGCAGACCTTCCCTCGCCTACGAGCTGTACTTC. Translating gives CASRPSLAYELYF.

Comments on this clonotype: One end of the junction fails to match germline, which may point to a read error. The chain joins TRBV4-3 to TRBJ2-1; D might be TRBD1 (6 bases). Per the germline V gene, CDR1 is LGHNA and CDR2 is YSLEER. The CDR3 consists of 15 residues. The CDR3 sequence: CTSSQETGTIYEQFF. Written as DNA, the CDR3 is TGCACCAGCAGCCAAGAAACCGGGACAATCTATGAGCAGTTCTTC.

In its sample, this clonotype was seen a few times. The DNA of the CDR3 is TGTGCCAGCAGCTTGGTTCGCAGCGACTCCTACGAGCAGTACTTC. The encoded protein is CASSLVRSDSYEQYF. This chain links TRBV5-6 with TRBJ2-7; D not resolved. The CDR3 extends over 15 amino acids. Germline CDR1 and CDR2: SGHDT and YYEEEE. The V and J ends lost 0 bases and 0 bases respectively, with 10 bases between them.

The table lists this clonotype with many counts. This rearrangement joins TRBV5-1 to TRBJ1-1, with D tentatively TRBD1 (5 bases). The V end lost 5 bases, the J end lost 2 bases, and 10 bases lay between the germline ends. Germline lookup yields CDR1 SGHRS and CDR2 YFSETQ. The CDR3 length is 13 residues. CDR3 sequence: CASRLDSNTEAFF. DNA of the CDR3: TGCGCCAGCAGGCTAGACAGTAACACTGAAGCTTTCTTT.

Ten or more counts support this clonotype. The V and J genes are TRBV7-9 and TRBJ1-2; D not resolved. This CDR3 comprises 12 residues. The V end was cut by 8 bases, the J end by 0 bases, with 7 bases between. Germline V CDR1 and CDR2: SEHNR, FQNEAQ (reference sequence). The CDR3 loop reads CASGPTNYGYTF. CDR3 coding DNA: TGTGCCAGCGGTCCAACTAACTATGGCTACACCTTC.

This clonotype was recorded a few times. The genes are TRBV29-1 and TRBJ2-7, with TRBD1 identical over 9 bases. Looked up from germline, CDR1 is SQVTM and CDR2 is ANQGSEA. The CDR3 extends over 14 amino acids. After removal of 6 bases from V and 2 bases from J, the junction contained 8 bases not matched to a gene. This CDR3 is CSVETGGSPYEQYF. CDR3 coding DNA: TGCAGCGTGGAGACAGGGGGTAGCCCCTACGAGCAGTACTTC.

CDR3 DNA: TGTGCCAGCAGCACGCGGGGGGGCCGAGAGACCCAGTACTTC. Translating gives CASSTRGGRETQYF. This chain connects TRBV9 to TRBJ2-5, with 9 bases matching TRBD2. CDR1 SGDLS and CDR2 YYNGEE come from the germline V gene. The CDR3 runs to 14 residues. J gave up 4 bases and V 4 bases, and 5 bases lay outside the gene matches.

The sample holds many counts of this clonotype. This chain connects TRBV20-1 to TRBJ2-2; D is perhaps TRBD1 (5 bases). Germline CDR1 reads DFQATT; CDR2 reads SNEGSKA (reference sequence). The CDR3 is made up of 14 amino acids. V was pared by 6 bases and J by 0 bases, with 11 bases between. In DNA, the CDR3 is TGCAGTGCCCACTCGACAGCGAACACCGGGGAGCTGTTTTTT. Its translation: CSAHSTANTGELFF.

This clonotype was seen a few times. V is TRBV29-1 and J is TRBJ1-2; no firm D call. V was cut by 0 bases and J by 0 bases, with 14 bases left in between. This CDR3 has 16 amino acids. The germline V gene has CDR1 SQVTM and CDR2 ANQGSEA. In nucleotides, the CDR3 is TGCAGCGTTGAAGATCAACTCGGGGAGACTAACTATGGCTACACCTTC. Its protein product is CSVEDQLGETNYGYTF.

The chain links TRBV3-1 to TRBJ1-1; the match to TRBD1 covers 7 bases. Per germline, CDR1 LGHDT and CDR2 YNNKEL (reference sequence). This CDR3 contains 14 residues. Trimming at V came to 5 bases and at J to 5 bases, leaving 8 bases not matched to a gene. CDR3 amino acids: CASSAEGARTEAFF. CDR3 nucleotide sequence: TGTGCCAGCAGCGCGGAGGGGGCTCGGACTGAAGCTTTCTTT.

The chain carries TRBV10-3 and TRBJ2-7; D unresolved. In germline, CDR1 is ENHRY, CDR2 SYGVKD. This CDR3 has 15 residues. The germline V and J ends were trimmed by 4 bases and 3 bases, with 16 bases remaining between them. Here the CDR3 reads CAISGSETRYYEQYF. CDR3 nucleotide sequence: TGTGCCATCAGTGGGTCCGAAACTCGATACTACGAGCAGTACTTC.

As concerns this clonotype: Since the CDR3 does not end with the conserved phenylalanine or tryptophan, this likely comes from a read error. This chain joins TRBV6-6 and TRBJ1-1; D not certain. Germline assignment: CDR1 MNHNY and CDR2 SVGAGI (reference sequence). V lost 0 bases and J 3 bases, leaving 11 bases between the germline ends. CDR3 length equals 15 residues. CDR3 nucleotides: TGTGCCAGCAGTTACTCGGGGATTCAGTACACTGAAGCTTTCCTT. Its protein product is CASSYSGIQYTEAFL.

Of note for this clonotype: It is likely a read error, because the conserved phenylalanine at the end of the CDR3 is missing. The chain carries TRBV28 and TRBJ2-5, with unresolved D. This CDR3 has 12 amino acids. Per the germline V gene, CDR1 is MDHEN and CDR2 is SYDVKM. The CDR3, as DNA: TGTTCCAGCAGTTCCACGGAAGAGACCCAGTACCTC. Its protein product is CSSSSTEETQYL.